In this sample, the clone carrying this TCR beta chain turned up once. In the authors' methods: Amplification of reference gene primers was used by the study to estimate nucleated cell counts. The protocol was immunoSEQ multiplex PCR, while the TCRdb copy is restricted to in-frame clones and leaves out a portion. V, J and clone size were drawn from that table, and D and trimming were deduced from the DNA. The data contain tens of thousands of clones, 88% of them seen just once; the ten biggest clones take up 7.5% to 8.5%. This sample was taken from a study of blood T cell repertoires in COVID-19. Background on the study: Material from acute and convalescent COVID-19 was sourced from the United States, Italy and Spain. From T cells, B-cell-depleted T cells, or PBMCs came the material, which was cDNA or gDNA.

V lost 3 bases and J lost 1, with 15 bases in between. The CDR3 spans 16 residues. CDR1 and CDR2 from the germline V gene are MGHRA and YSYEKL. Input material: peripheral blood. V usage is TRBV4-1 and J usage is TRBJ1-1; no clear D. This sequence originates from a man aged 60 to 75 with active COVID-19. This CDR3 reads CASSHEIWVANTEAFF. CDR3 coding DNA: TGCGCCAGCAGCCACGAAATCTGGGTAGCGAACACTGAAGCTTTCTTT.